The present T cell receptor (beta chain) was sequenced within a study of T cells in tuberculosis. Study details: T cells were selected with CD1B tetramers loaded with glucose monomycolate.

Generated by immunoSEQ multiplex PCR, the TCRdb table keeps only in-frame clones and is missing some. The sample consists of tens of thousands of clones, around 89% of them appearing once. This CDR3 is 16 amino acids long. V was pared by 1 base and J by 0 bases, with 0 bases of the junction left unmatched. Germline V lookup: CDR1 LGHNT, CDR2 FRNRAP. Source material: PBMCs. The receptor was derived from a donor between 10 and 29 years old with latent tuberculosis or without tuberculosis infection. J is TRBJ1-6 and V is TRBV12-5; 7 bases map to TRBD1. The CDR3 here is CASGLGQGSYNSPLHF. The DNA of the CDR3 is TGTGCTAGTGGTTTGGGACAGGGCTCCTATAATTCACCCCTCCACTTT.